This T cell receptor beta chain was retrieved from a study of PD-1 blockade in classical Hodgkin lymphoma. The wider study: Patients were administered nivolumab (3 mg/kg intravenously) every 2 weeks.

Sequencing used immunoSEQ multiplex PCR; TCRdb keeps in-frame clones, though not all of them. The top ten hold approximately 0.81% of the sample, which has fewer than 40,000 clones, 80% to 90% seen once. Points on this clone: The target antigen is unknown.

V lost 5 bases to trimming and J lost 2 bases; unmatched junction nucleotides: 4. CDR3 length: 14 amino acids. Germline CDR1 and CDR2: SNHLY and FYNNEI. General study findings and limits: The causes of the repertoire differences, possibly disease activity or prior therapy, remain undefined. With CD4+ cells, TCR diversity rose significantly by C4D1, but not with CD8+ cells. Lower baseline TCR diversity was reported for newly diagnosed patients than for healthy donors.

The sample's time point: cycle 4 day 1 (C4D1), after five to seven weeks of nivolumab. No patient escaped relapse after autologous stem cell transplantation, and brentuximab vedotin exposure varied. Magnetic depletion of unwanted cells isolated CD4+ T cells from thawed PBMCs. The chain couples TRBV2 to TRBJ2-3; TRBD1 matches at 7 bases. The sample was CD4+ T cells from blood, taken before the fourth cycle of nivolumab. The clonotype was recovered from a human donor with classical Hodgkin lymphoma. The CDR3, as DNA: TGTGCCAGCAGTCGGACAGGACTCACAGATACGCAGTATTTT. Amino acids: CASSRTGLTDTQYF.